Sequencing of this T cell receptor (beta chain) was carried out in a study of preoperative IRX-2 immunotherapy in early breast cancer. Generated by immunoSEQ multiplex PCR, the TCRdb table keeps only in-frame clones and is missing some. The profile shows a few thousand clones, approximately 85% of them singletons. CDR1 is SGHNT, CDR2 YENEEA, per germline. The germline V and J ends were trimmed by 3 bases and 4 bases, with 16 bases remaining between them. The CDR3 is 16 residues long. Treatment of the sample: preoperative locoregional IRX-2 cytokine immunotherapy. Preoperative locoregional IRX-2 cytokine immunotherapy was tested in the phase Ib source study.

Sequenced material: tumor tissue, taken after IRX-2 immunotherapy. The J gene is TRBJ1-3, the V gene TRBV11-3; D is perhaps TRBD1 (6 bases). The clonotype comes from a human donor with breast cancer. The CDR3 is CASSLTGAAGGNTIYF. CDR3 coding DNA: TGTGCCAGCAGCTTGACGGGGGCTGCCGGCGGAAACACCATATATTTT.